Following are 27 T cell receptor beta chains from one sample sequenced in a study of Ad26.COV2.S vaccination and SARS-CoV-2 variants. Generated by immunoSEQ multiplex PCR, the TCRdb table keeps only in-frame clones and is missing some. Of 300,000 to 400,000 clones listed, roughly 94% were seen once; the top ten hold roughly 3.9%. This specimen was peripheral blood, taken after recovery from COVID-19. These TCRs come from a human donor who had recovered from COVID-19.

This sequence joins TRBV4-2 and TRBJ2-7, with TRBD1 as a possible D gene (6 bases). Germline CDR1 and CDR2: LGHNA and YNFKEQ. V was cut by 3 bases and J by 3 bases, with 21 bases left in between. The CDR3 loop spans 17 amino acids. The CDR3 coding sequence is TGTGCCAGCAGCCATGATGATGTAGGGACACCGATCTACGAGCAGTACTTC. It encodes CASSHDDVGTPIYEQYF.

V and J are TRBV10-1 and TRBJ1-1, with D perhaps TRBD1 (6 bases). Trimming took off 3 bases at V and 1 base at J, with 12 bases between the two ends. The germline gives CDR1 WNHNN, CDR2 SYGVQD (reference sequence). The CDR3 contains 15 residues. As DNA, the CDR3 is TGCGCCAGCAGTGATACCGGGACAAAGAACACTGAAGCTTTCTTT. Residues: CASSDTGTKNTEAFF.

V usage is TRBV9 and J usage is TRBJ2-7; no definite D call. The germline CDR1 and CDR2 sequences are SGDLS and YYNGEE. The CDR3 totals 12 residues. The ends were cut back, 4 bases at V and 6 bases at J, with 11 bases in the middle. CDR3 DNA sequence: TGTGCCAGCAGCAAACAAGAAGGCGAGCAGTACTTC. Its protein product is CASSKQEGEQYF.

J is TRBJ1-3 and V is TRBV9; the match to TRBD1 covers 7 bases. The CDR3 has 15 residues. After removal of 1 base from V and 7 bases from J, the junction contained 8 bases not matched to a gene. Germline V gives CDR1 SGDLS, CDR2 YYNGEE. Here the CDR3 reads CASSVQGGPGNTIYF. DNA for the CDR3: TGTGCCAGCAGCGTACAGGGGGGACCCGGGAACACCATATATTTT.

In nucleotides, the CDR3 is TGTGCCAGCAGTGAAAATGTGGGTTTTGAGGAAAAACTGTTTTTT. Translated, it gives CASSENVGFEEKLFF. The rearrangement uses TRBV2 and TRBJ1-4; D is unclear. The CDR3 contains 15 residues. CDR1 is SNHLY and CDR2 is FYNNEI in the germline V gene. Deletions cut 2 bases from V and 8 bases from J, with 15 bases between. The full variable domain, rest sourced from reference TRBV2 and TRBJ1-4, is EPEVTQTPSHQVTQMGQEVILRCVPISNHLYFYWYRQILGQKVEFLVSFYNNEISEKSEIFDDQFSVERPDGSNFTLKIRSTKLEDSAMYFCASSENVGFEEKLFFGSGTQLSVL.

The chain carries TRBV28 and TRBJ2-7, with a weak D call TRBD1 (6 bases). V was clipped by 6 bases and J by 2 bases, with 11 bases between them. The CDR3 runs 13 residues. Germline loops: CDR1 MDHEN, CDR2 SYDVKM. DNA of the CDR3: TGTGCCAGCAGATCGACAGGTACCTACGAGCAGTACTTC. The encoded protein is CASRSTGTYEQYF.

The chain joins TRBV4-3 to TRBJ1-1, with a possible D match to TRBD1 (5 bases). The V and J ends lost 0 bases and 1 base respectively, with 12 bases between them. The germline V gene encodes CDR1 LGHNA and CDR2 YSLEER. The CDR3 is 16 amino acids. CDR3 coding DNA: TGCGCCAGCAGCCAAGATCGGACATTACCGAACACTGAAGCTTTCTTT. Amino acids: CASSQDRTLPNTEAFF.

V is TRBV5-8 and J is TRBJ1-1; D gene unclear. V shed 4 bases and J shed 4 bases, with 20 bases lying between them. The V gene's germline CDR1 is SGHTS and CDR2 YDEGEE. The CDR3 totals 16 residues. CDR3 nucleotides: TGTGCCAGCAGCCCCGCCGTGGCGGGCTCGGTCACTGAAGCTTTCTTT. Amino acid sequence: CASSPAVAGSVTEAFF.

The table lists this clone with a count of one. The chain combines TRBV3-1 (or the pseudogene TRBV3-2) with TRBJ2-3; 9 bases fit TRBD2. The CDR3 consists of 19 residues. V was clipped by 8 bases and J by 8 bases; unmatched bases: 26. Germline loops: CDR1 LGHDT, CDR2 YNNKEL (reference sequence). This chain's CDR3 is CASAKGGGGAGSGMGTQYF. DNA of the CDR3: TGTGCCAGCGCCAAAGGCGGCGGGGGGGCCGGGTCCGGGATGGGTACGCAGTATTTT.

The chain combines TRBV7-3 with TRBJ1-3; TRBD1 might be the D (6 bases). With 5 bases removed from V and 4 bases from J, the gap between germline ends came to 15 bases. The CDR3 is 15 residues long. The germline V gene encodes CDR1 SGHTA and CDR2 FQGTGA. DNA of the CDR3: TGTGCCAGCAGCCTCACGGGGGGCCCCGGAAACACCATATATTTT. It encodes CASSLTGGPGNTIYF. The full variable domain, in which reference TRBV7-3 and TRBJ1-3 provide the parts outside the CDR3, is GAGVSQTPSNKVTEKGKYVELRCDPISGHTALYWYRQSLGQGPEFLIYFQGTGAADDSGLPNDRFFAVRPEGSVSTLKIQRTERGDSAVYLCASSLTGGPGNTIYFGEGSWLTVV.

The chain links TRBV19 to TRBJ2-2; TRBD2 might be the D (6 bases). CDR1 is LNHDA, CDR2 SQIVND, per germline (reference sequence). The CDR3 covers 16 residues. Trimming left V 1 base short and J 2 bases short, with 11 bases between. The CDR3 DNA follows: TGTGCCAGTAGTATAGTTAGCGGACCTAACACCGGGGAGCTGTTTTTT. This codes for CASSIVSGPNTGELFF.

The rearrangement joins TRBV19 to TRBJ1-2; 9 bases fit TRBD1. The CDR3 sequence is 15 residues long. Per the germline V gene, CDR1 is LNHDA and CDR2 is SQIVND (reference sequence). Trimming at V came to 4 bases and at J to 7 bases, leaving 10 bases not matched to a gene. CDR3 sequence reads: CASSNGQGIRGGYTF. As DNA, the CDR3 is TGTGCCAGTAGTAACGGACAGGGGATCCGAGGTGGCTACACCTTC.

This chain connects TRBV19 to TRBJ2-1, with D maybe TRBD1 (5 bases). V was trimmed by 3 bases and J by 1 base, leaving 10 bases between them. The CDR3 covers 15 residues. Germline CDR1 reads LNHDA; CDR2 reads SQIVND (reference sequence). In DNA form, the CDR3 reads TGTGCCAGTAGTATCACGGCAGGGTCCTACAATGAGCAGTTCTTC. This encodes CASSITAGSYNEQFF.

The chain recombines TRBV2 with TRBJ2-1; 13 bases are a match to TRBD2. The CDR3 sequence is 16 residues long. After removal of 2 bases from V and 8 bases from J, the junction contained 6 bases not matched to a gene. Germline V gene lookup returns CDR1 SNHLY and CDR2 FYNNEI. CDR3 sequence reads: CASSESGTSGAYEQFF. The CDR3 bases are TGTGCCAGCAGTGAAAGCGGGACTAGCGGGGCCTATGAGCAGTTCTTC.

This chain uses TRBV5-1 with TRBJ2-7; D perhaps matches TRBD2 (5 bases). This CDR3 is 14 amino acids long. V lost 1 base, J lost 4 bases, and 12 bases lay in between. In germline, CDR1 is SGHRS, CDR2 YFSETQ. CDR3 sequence reads: CASSLIEGWYEQYF. The CDR3 nucleotides are TGCGCCAGCAGCTTGATCGAGGGTTGGTACGAGCAGTACTTC.

This chain links TRBV9 with TRBJ2-7, with 7 bases fitting TRBD1. This CDR3 has 14 residues. V was clipped by 4 bases and J by 6 bases; unmatched bases: 10. Germline-derived CDR1 and CDR2 are SGDLS and YYNGEE. The CDR3 protein is CASSPGQARGEQYF. CDR3 coding DNA: TGTGCCAGCAGCCCAGGACAGGCAAGGGGCGAGCAGTACTTC.

This chain joins TRBV5-1 and TRBJ2-7, with D unclear. This CDR3 is built from 16 residues. CDR1 SGHRS and CDR2 YFSETQ come from the germline V gene. Deletions cut 0 bases from V and 6 bases from J, with 19 bases between. CDR3 nucleotide sequence: TGCGCCAGCAGCTTGGCCCTCCTGGGTGGCAGGACCGAGCAGTACTTC. Translation: CASSLALLGGRTEQYF.

The chain combines TRBV19 with TRBJ2-1; 8 bases are shared with TRBD2. The germline V gene encodes CDR1 LNHDA and CDR2 SQIVND (reference sequence). The V gene end was trimmed by 5 bases and the J gene end by 6 bases; junction bases not matched to a gene: 6. This CDR3 is built from 14 residues. CDR3 protein: CASSLRGDLNEQFF. CDR3 nucleotide sequence: TGTGCCAGTAGTCTGCGGGGGGACCTCAATGAGCAGTTCTTC. Combining the CDR3 with reference TRBV19 and TRBJ2-1 gives the whole variable domain DGGITQSPKYLFRKEGQNVTLSCEQNLNHDAMYWYRQDPGQGLRLIYYSQIVNDFQKGDIAEGYSVSREKKESFPLTVTSAQKNPTAFYLCASSLRGDLNEQFFGPGTRLTVL.

The V and J genes are TRBV5-1 and TRBJ1-1; D is ambiguous. V lost 0 bases and J 3 bases, leaving 15 bases between the germline ends. CDR1 SGHRS and CDR2 YFSETQ come from the germline V gene. The CDR3 is 16 residues long. The chain's CDR3 is CASSLVGMGRYTEAFF. The CDR3 DNA sequence: TGCGCCAGCAGCTTGGTAGGGATGGGTAGGTACACTGAAGCTTTCTTT.

V is TRBV19 and J is TRBJ1-2, with TRBD1 as a possible D gene (6 bases). Looked up from germline, CDR1 is LNHDA and CDR2 is SQIVND (reference sequence). V was cut by 1 base and J by 2 bases, with 8 bases left in between. This CDR3 comprises 14 residues. CDR3 in amino acids: CASSIVRGNYGYTF. As DNA, the CDR3 is TGTGCCAGTAGTATAGTGAGGGGGAACTATGGCTACACCTTC.

The rearrangement uses TRBV7-2 and TRBJ1-1; 8 bases line up with TRBD1. There are 14 residues in the CDR3. V lost 3 bases, J lost 6 bases, and 6 bases stayed unmatched. CDR1 SGHTA and CDR2 FQGNSA come from the germline V gene. CDR3 DNA sequence: TGTGCCAGCAGCTTCCGGGACAGGCCCGCTGAAGCTTTCTTT. This sequence encodes CASSFRDRPAEAFF.

The chain is built from TRBV7-9 and TRBJ1-1; possible D gene TRBD1, 5 bases. The CDR3 sequence is 14 residues long. Trimming took off 5 bases at V and 1 base at J, with 11 bases between the two ends. Per the germline V gene, CDR1 is SEHNR and CDR2 is FQNEAQ (reference sequence). The CDR3 nucleotides are TGTGCCAGCAGCGGGACCCGGGGGAACACTGAAGCTTTCTTT. Its protein product is CASSGTRGNTEAFF.

The genes are TRBV2 and TRBJ1-2, with a possible D match to TRBD1 (5 bases). From germline, CDR1 is SNHLY and CDR2 FYNNEI. V was cut by 9 bases and J by 1 base, with 15 bases left in between. CDR3 length: 14 amino acids. The CDR3 nucleotides read TGTGCCAGAAGCCGGGACGGCCTTAACTATGGCTACACCTTC. This encodes CARSRDGLNYGYTF.

V and J are TRBV27 and TRBJ1-5, with D hard to call. V shed 2 bases and J shed 3 bases, with 8 bases lying between them. Germline V lookup: CDR1 MNHEY, CDR2 SMNVEV (reference sequence). The CDR3 sequence is 14 residues long. The CDR3 DNA sequence: TGTGCCAGCAGTTTAGGAGGCAACAATCAGCCCCAGCATTTT. Translating it yields CASSLGGNNQPQHF.

This rearrangement joins TRBV5-1 to TRBJ1-5, with unresolved D. From germline, CDR1 is SGHRS and CDR2 YFSETQ. The CDR3 sequence is 13 residues long. V was shortened by 1 base and J by 2 bases, with 4 bases between the two germline ends. DNA for the CDR3: TGCGCCAGCAGCTTGTCGGGCAATCAGCCCCAGCATTTT. Translated, it gives CASSLSGNQPQHF.

The chain employs TRBV7-9 and TRBJ2-7, with D hard to call. Germline-derived CDR1 and CDR2 are SEHNR and FQNEAQ (reference sequence). Between the trimmed V and J ends, which lost 4 bases and 0 bases, there was a span of 13 bases. The CDR3 has 15 amino acids. The CDR3 coding sequence is TGTGCCAGCAGCTCTTCGAAAGGCGGCTCCTACGAGCAGTACTTC. Amino acids: CASSSSKGGSYEQYF.

The chain combines TRBV5-1 with TRBJ1-1; TRBD1 matches 12 bases. Germline assignment: CDR1 SGHRS and CDR2 YFSETQ. The CDR3 spans 16 residues. J lost 0 bases, V lost 2 bases, and 2 bases had no gene match. CDR3 DNA: TGCGCCAGCAGCTTCGGGACAGGGGGCGTGAACACTGAAGCTTTCTTT. This translates into CASSFGTGGVNTEAFF.